This TCR beta chain came from a study of T-cell memory formation after mild COVID-19 listed by TCRdb under 2021. With respect to the entire study: TCR sequence clusters from the two donors were largely donor specific. Two young, previously healthy adult volunteers, one female and one male, were included in the cohort. In two donors, T-cell clones that expanded and contracted after mild COVID-19 were tracked by sequencing TCRalpha and TCRbeta repertoires over time. Overall study results and their limits: From day 15 to 85, contracting clones showed balanced CD4/CD8 phenotypes, whereas a second wave of clones that expanded from day 15 to 37 leaned towards CD4+. Some responding clones were detected in pre-infection memory, which suggested that pre-existing cross-reactive memory T cells had joined the SARS-CoV-2 response. Only a couple of mild cases were covered in the study, and larger cohorts including severe cases with pre-infection samples were considered necessary. Contracting CD4+ clones were located mainly in the CM and EM memory subsets, whereas CD8+ clones were found to be enriched in EMRA. SARS-CoV-2 specificity was not confirmed for the second-wave clones peaking on day 37.

Ficoll-Paque density gradient centrifugation was used to isolate PBMCs. Turning to this clonotype: There is no known antigen for this receptor. No base qualities exist here, and no much larger clone lies one base off it.

There are 17 amino acids in the CDR3, from cysteine to phenylalanine inclusive. The sequence is cut down to CDR3 DNA, 51 bases in frame from base 1. Trimming at the junction amounts to 1 base on V and 2 bases on J, and the germline ends lie 16 bases apart. The germline V gene specifies MNHNS as CDR1 and SASEGT as CDR2. These reads were obtained on an Illumina NovaSeq 6000. cDNA libraries for TCRalpha and TCRbeta were prepared by 5'RACE using constant-segment primers, with sample barcodes and unique molecular identifiers added. Trizol reagent was used to extract RNA from every sample. Library amplification was performed in two PCR steps, and a second sample barcode and Illumina TruSeq adapters were introduced in the second step. Sequencing of the libraries was done on an Illumina NovaSeq, producing 2 x 150 bp paired-end reads. The source study handled its data this way. With migec v1.2.7, reads were demultiplexed and then collapsed into UMI-guided consensus sequences. Using mixcr v2.1.11, UMI consensuses were aligned to TRA and TRB V and J templates and then assembled into clonotypes. A clonotype was counted as expanded or contracted only when both edgeR and NoisET called the clonotype significant, with the noise models trained on biological replicates. For edgeR calls, a false discovery rate-adjusted p below 0.01 and a log2 fold-change threshold of 1 were applied. As an exploratory analysis of dynamics, PCA with hierarchical clustering was applied to max-normalized trajectories of the 1000 most abundant clonotypes. The CD4 or CD8 phenotype of responding clones was assigned using the separately sequenced CD4+ and CD8+ repertoires. In-frame beta chains were kept once TCRdb had trimmed the public reads at Q25 with fastp and called clones with MiXCR. Records with the same CDR3 protein are collapsed into one entry carrying the most frequent genes and DNA. The V and J calls reflect TCRdb's pipeline rather than the authors' work. This sample holds 80,000 to 95,000 distinct CDR3 sequences; 20% to 25% were observed only once. Clones ranked in the top ten supply roughly 41% of the sample.

The TCR sequence derives from a man younger than 35 who had mild COVID-19 (a few samples of this study predate the infection). The sample titles of this study are shuffled in the database, so cell type and time point are left out; the donor was told from shared clones. The chain couples TRBV6-1 to TRBJ2-3, and possibly TRBD1, on 5 matching bases. The sample comprised PBMCs or a T cell subset sorted from them (not recorded which). Here the CDR3 is given as CASSEDEGRAITDTQYF. The nucleotides are TGTGCCAGCAGTGAAGATGAAGGCAGGGCGATCACAGATACGCAGTATTTT.